The 32 T cell receptor beta chains below were found in one sample sequenced in a study of blood T cell repertoires in COVID-19. The protocol was immunoSEQ multiplex PCR, while the TCRdb copy is restricted to in-frame clones and leaves out a portion. This sample has 45,000 to 65,000 clones; 81% occur once, and the top ten carry under 30%. Sequencing used peripheral blood. These receptors were collected from a woman at least 80 years old with COVID-19, enrolled during active disease.

The chain is built from TRBV4-2 and TRBJ2-3; D is possibly TRBD2 (5 bases). The ends were cut back, 3 bases at V and 6 bases at J, with 13 bases in the middle. The CDR3 is made up of 14 amino acids. CDR1 is LGHNA, CDR2 YNFKEQ, per germline. The CDR3 nucleotides are TGTGCCAGCAGCCAGTACTACGGGGTGGATACGCAGTATTTT. Encoded protein: CASSQYYGVDTQYF.

The chain links TRBV6-1 to TRBJ1-2; 11 bases line up with TRBD1. The CDR3 is 18 residues long. V was clipped by 0 bases and J by 3 bases; unmatched bases: 9. The germline V gene encodes CDR1 MNHNS and CDR2 SASEGT. CDR3 nucleotide sequence: TGTGCCAGCAGTGAAGCCTTCCGGGGACAGGGGGTTGACTATGGCTACACCTTC. It translates to CASSEAFRGQGVDYGYTF.

The chain couples TRBV24-1 to TRBJ2-2, with 9 nucleotides matching TRBD1. This CDR3 region has 15 residues. The germline gives CDR1 KGHDR, CDR2 SFDVKD. J gave up 7 bases and V 5 bases, and 7 bases lay outside the gene matches. The CDR3 sequence: CATSATDRGGGELFF. In DNA, the CDR3 is TGTGCCACCAGTGCCACGGACAGGGGTGGCGGGGAGCTGTTTTTT.

This clone came up once. V usage is TRBV19 and J usage is TRBJ2-3; 9 nucleotides align to TRBD1. The CDR3 runs to 16 residues. Germline V gives CDR1 LNHDA, CDR2 SQIVND (reference sequence). The ends lost 6 bases at V and 4 bases at J; junction bases unmatched: 11. CDR3 region: CASSRLGQGIADTQYF. The CDR3 DNA reads as TGTGCCAGTAGCCGCTTGGGACAGGGTATCGCAGATACGCAGTATTTT.

The rearrangement links TRBV19 to TRBJ2-3; D gene uncertain. The CDR3 totals 14 residues. The V and J ends lost 2 bases and 0 bases respectively, with 6 bases between them. Germline V lookup: CDR1 LNHDA, CDR2 SQIVND (reference sequence). The CDR3 coding sequence is TGTGCCAGTAGTATATCAGTTAGCACAGATACGCAGTATTTT. This gives the protein CASSISVSTDTQYF.

This clone was picked up one time. The CDR3 here is CASSPSSTWAGYGYTF. The DNA for the CDR3 is TGTGCCAGCAGTCCCTCGTCGACCTGGGCGGGCTATGGCTACACCTTC. The rearrangement joins TRBV27 to TRBJ1-2; no firm D call. V lost 5 bases, J lost 4 bases, and 20 bases lay in between. CDR3 size: 16 residues. Germline CDR1 reads MNHEY; CDR2 reads SMNVEV (reference sequence).

This chain links TRBV30 with TRBJ1-2; TRBD1 aligns across 7 bases. Germline values: CDR1 GTSNPN, CDR2 SVGIG (reference sequence). With 3 bases clipped from V and 8 bases from J, the junction kept 18 bases outside the gene matches. The CDR3 runs to 16 residues. CDR3 residues: CAWSRTTGPKLGGYTF. For the CDR3, the DNA is TGTGCCTGGAGCCGGACGACAGGGCCCAAACTTGGGGGCTACACCTTC.

This clone was detected a few times. This chain joins TRBV10-2 and TRBJ1-2; 7 positions agree with TRBD1. CDR1 is WSHSY and CDR2 is SAAADI in the germline V gene. The trim removed 6 bases at V and 8 bases at J, leaving 12 bases unmatched. The CDR3 totals 14 residues. The CDR3 loop is CASRIDRDGDGYTF. DNA of the CDR3: TGCGCCAGCAGGATCGACAGGGACGGGGACGGCTACACCTTC.

The chain carries TRBV29-1 and TRBJ2-3, with 7 nucleotides matching TRBD2. The trim removed 4 bases at V and 6 bases at J, leaving 4 bases unmatched. The CDR3 totals 12 residues. CDR1 is SQVTM and CDR2 is ANQGSEA in the germline V gene. The CDR3 loop reads CSVGGSRDTQYF. The DNA for the CDR3 is TGCAGCGTTGGCGGGAGTCGTGATACGCAGTATTTT.

A few counts support this clone. The chain recombines TRBV2 with TRBJ1-6, with TRBD1 identical over 7 bases. The germline gives CDR1 SNHLY, CDR2 FYNNEI. The CDR3 spans 14 residues. V shed 6 bases and J 7 bases; nucleotides not matched to a gene: 6. The CDR3 reads CASSDWDRNSPLHF. The CDR3 DNA reads TGTGCCAGCAGCGATTGGGACAGAAATTCACCCCTCCACTTT.

The chain recombines TRBV27 with TRBJ2-5; TRBD1 matches at 9 bases. The CDR3 is 17 residues long. The ends lost 3 bases at V and 3 bases at J; junction bases unmatched: 11. Germline V gene lookup returns CDR1 MNHEY and CDR2 SMNVEV (reference sequence). CDR3 nucleotide sequence: TGTGCCAGCAGTTTGAAACTGCGACAGGGGGTTGAAGAGACCCAGTACTTC. Translating gives CASSLKLRQGVEETQYF.

DNA for the CDR3: TGTGCCAGCAGTTTGGGACTAGCGGGACAGACCAAAAACATTCAGTACTTC. Its protein is CASSLGLAGQTKNIQYF. The chain uses TRBV27 and TRBJ2-4; 13 bases fit TRBD2. The CDR3 length is 17 residues. Trimming removed 3 bases from V and 2 bases from J; junction bases left unmatched: 4. Germline V gene sequence: CDR1 MNHEY, CDR2 SMNVEV (reference sequence).

A single count supports this clone. V usage is TRBV25-1 and J usage is TRBJ2-2; possible D gene TRBD2, 5 bases. There are 18 residues in the CDR3. Germline CDR1 is MGHDK and CDR2 is SYGVNS. V lost 6 bases to trimming and J lost 3 bases, with 23 bases between them. The CDR3 DNA reads as TGTGCCAGCAGCCGTCATTCAAGCGGCAGAGGGCACACCGGGGAGCTGTTTTTT. It encodes CASSRHSSGRGHTGELFF. Based on the CDR3 plus reference TRBV25-1 and TRBJ2-2, the full variable domain is EADIYQTPRYLVIGTGKKITLECSQTMGHDKMYWYQQDPGMELHLIHYSYGVNSTEKGDLSSESTVSRIRTEHFPLTLESARPSHTSQYLCASSRHSSGRGHTGELFFGEGSRLTVL.

V gene TRBV18 combines with J gene TRBJ2-3; 7 bases align to TRBD1. The CDR3 extends over 16 amino acids. The trim removed 3 bases at V and 1 base at J, leaving 7 bases unmatched. Germline CDR1 is KGHSH and CDR2 is LQKENI. CDR3 DNA: TGTGCCAGCTCACCCCCTATAGGGGGCGGCACAGATACGCAGTATTTT. It yields the protein CASSPPIGGGTDTQYF.

The J gene is TRBJ1-2, the V gene TRBV5-1; D not certain. V dropped 5 bases and J dropped 5 bases, with 10 bases sitting between them. This CDR3 region has 12 residues. Germline assignment: CDR1 SGHRS and CDR2 YFSETQ. The chain's CDR3 is CASRYGEYGYTF. The DNA of the CDR3 is TGCGCCAGCAGGTATGGGGAGTATGGCTACACCTTC.

The chain uses TRBV7-9 and TRBJ2-7, with D unclear. Germline V CDR1 and CDR2: SEHNR, FQNEAQ (reference sequence). Trimming removed 6 bases from V and 3 bases from J, with 12 bases in between. The CDR3 totals 13 residues. DNA for the CDR3: TGTGCCAGCAGACAAGAACTACTCTACGAGCAGTACTTC. Translating gives CASRQELLYEQYF.

The chain uses TRBV28 and TRBJ2-5; TRBD1 matches at 7 bases. The ends lost 5 bases at V and 2 bases at J; junction bases unmatched: 8. The germline gives CDR1 MDHEN, CDR2 SYDVKM. CDR3 length equals 15 residues. CDR3 coding DNA: TGTGCCAGCAGTACAGGGGTTGGGGCTCAAGAGACCCAGTACTTC. It is translated as CASSTGVGAQETQYF.

This chain connects TRBV28 to TRBJ1-1; 9 bases match TRBD1. Germline-derived CDR1 and CDR2 are MDHEN and SYDVKM. J gave up 4 bases and V 1 base, and 10 bases lay outside the gene matches. The CDR3 covers 17 residues. CDR3 DNA sequence: TGTGCCAGCAGTTTATTTAAAACAGGGGGCGCGTCCACTGAAGCTTTCTTT. This sequence encodes CASSLFKTGGASTEAFF.

The rearrangement links TRBV18 to TRBJ2-7, with 16 bases matching TRBD2. The CDR3 has 16 amino acids. Germline-derived CDR1 and CDR2 are KGHSH and LQKENI. With V trimmed by 4 bases and J by 2 bases, 2 bases remained unmatched. The DNA for the CDR3 is TGTGCCAGCTCACAGGGACTAGCGGGAGGGGCCTACGAGCAGTACTTC. Protein sequence: CASSQGLAGGAYEQYF.

The rearrangement links TRBV5-6 to TRBJ2-3; D is perhaps TRBD1 (5 bases). Germline V gene sequence: CDR1 SGHDT, CDR2 YYEEEE. There are 13 residues in the CDR3. V was clipped by 5 bases and J by 4 bases, with 11 bases between them. The chain's CDR3 is CASRWQGADTQYF. The CDR3 nucleotides read TGTGCCAGCAGATGGCAAGGGGCAGATACGCAGTATTTT. Full variable domain (outside the CDR3, taken from reference TRBV5-6 and TRBJ2-3): DAGVTQSPTHLIKTRGQQVTLRCSPKSGHDTVSWYQQALGQGPQFIFQYYEEEERQRGNFPDRFSGHQFPNYSSELNVNALLLGDSALYLCASRWQGADTQYFGPGTRLTVL.

The chain joins TRBV5-4 to TRBJ2-3; TRBD1 is a possible D gene (5 bases). Trimming shortened V by 4 bases and J by 5 bases, and 14 bases separated the two germline ends. The CDR3 totals 14 residues. Germline V gene sequence: CDR1 SGHNT, CDR2 YYREEE (reference sequence). Written as DNA, the CDR3 is TGTGCCAGCAGCACCGGACAAACTGGAGATACGCAGTATTTT. Protein product: CASSTGQTGDTQYF.

V usage is TRBV7-8 and J usage is TRBJ2-7; TRBD2 matches at 8 bases. Germline V gene sequence: CDR1 SGHVS, CDR2 FQNEAQ. The CDR3 has 16 residues. Losses at the gene ends were 2 bases for V and 4 bases for J; bases not matched to a gene: 10. The CDR3 is CASSLSWTSLIYEQYF. In DNA, the CDR3 is TGTGCCAGCAGCTTATCGTGGACTAGCCTTATATACGAGCAGTACTTC.

The V gene is TRBV29-1, the J gene TRBJ2-7; no clear D. Germline values: CDR1 SQVTM, CDR2 ANQGSEA. Between the trimmed V and J ends, which lost 6 bases and 2 bases, there was a span of 8 bases. The CDR3 covers 11 residues. The chain's CDR3 is CSVRSPYEQYF. CDR3 DNA: TGCAGCGTGAGGTCTCCCTACGAGCAGTACTTC.

The chain is built from TRBV5-1 and TRBJ2-1; D is unresolved. CDR1 and CDR2 from the germline V gene are SGHRS and YFSETQ. V lost 0 bases and J lost 0, with 10 bases in between. The CDR3 length is 16 residues. DNA of the CDR3: TGCGCCAGCAGCTTGGTTGGCGGAAACTCCTACAATGAGCAGTTCTTC. Translated, it gives CASSLVGGNSYNEQFF.

J is TRBJ1-2 and V is TRBV27; D uncertain. Trimming left V 2 bases short and J 2 bases short, with 9 bases between. Germline V lookup: CDR1 MNHEY, CDR2 SMNVEV (reference sequence). This CDR3 is built from 14 residues. CDR3 protein: CASSLLGLNYGYTF. In DNA, the CDR3 is TGTGCCAGCAGTTTACTCGGTCTAAACTATGGCTACACCTTC.

V gene TRBV10-2 combines with J gene TRBJ2-7, with D possibly TRBD1 on 5 matching bases. Germline assignment: CDR1 WSHSY and CDR2 SAAADI. The CDR3 length is 13 residues. V gave up 0 bases and J gave up 5 bases, with 8 bases separating them. CDR3 region: CASSESTRDEQYF. CDR3 DNA sequence: TGCGCCAGCAGTGAGTCGACCAGGGACGAGCAGTACTTC.

The CDR3 region is CASSRTLGGEKLFF. Written as DNA, the CDR3 is TGTGCCAGTAGTAGGACCCTTGGAGGAGAAAAACTGTTTTTT. The rearrangement uses TRBV19 and TRBJ1-4; D gene unclear. This CDR3 has 14 residues. From germline, CDR1 is LNHDA and CDR2 SQIVND (reference sequence). The V and J ends lost 4 bases and 8 bases respectively, with 14 bases between them.

The chain has TRBV19 and TRBJ1-2; D perhaps matches TRBD1 (5 bases). The CDR3 runs to 14 residues. The germline V gene encodes CDR1 LNHDA and CDR2 SQIVND (reference sequence). Trimming shortened V by 6 bases and J by 4 bases, and 15 bases separated the two germline ends. Here the CDR3 DNA reads TGTGCCAGTAGGATACCCGGGGACTTCTATGGCTACACCTTC. Translating gives CASRIPGDFYGYTF. The whole variable domain, remainder taken from reference TRBV19 and TRBJ1-2, is DGGITQSPKYLFRKEGQNVTLSCEQNLNHDAMYWYRQDPGQGLRLIYYSQIVNDFQKGDIAEGYSVSREKKESFPLTVTSAQKNPTAFYLCASRIPGDFYGYTFGSGTRLTVV.

The chain links TRBV4-1 to TRBJ2-1, with D possibly being TRBD2 (7 bases). The CDR3 loop spans 17 amino acids. Deletions cut 2 bases from V and 4 bases from J, with 18 bases between. Germline V gene sequence: CDR1 MGHRA, CDR2 YSYEKL. The CDR3 DNA reads TGCGCCAGCAGCCAACCCGGAGGGGGGGCCGGGTACAATGAGCAGTTCTTC. Translated: CASSQPGGGAGYNEQFF.

V usage is TRBV2 and J usage is TRBJ1-2; maybe TRBD1 (5 bases). The germline V and J ends were trimmed by 6 bases and 8 bases, with 16 bases remaining between them. Germline loops: CDR1 SNHLY, CDR2 FYNNEI. This CDR3 spans 13 amino acids. The CDR3 is CASRVDPTAGYTF. Here the CDR3 DNA reads TGTGCCAGCAGGGTGGACCCGACAGCCGGCTACACCTTC. Filled out from reference TRBV2 and TRBJ1-2, the complete variable domain reads EPEVTQTPSHQVTQMGQEVILRCVPISNHLYFYWYRQILGQKVEFLVSFYNNEISEKSEIFDDQFSVERPDGSNFTLKIRSTKLEDSAMYFCASRVDPTAGYTFGSGTRLTVV.

This clone was seen once. J is TRBJ2-1 and V is TRBV5-1; 9 nucleotides line up with TRBD2. Losses at the gene ends were 3 bases for V and 4 bases for J; bases not matched to a gene: 2. This CDR3 is 14 amino acids long. Germline CDR1 reads SGHRS; CDR2 reads YFSETQ. CDR3 DNA: TGCGCCAGCAGCTCTCTAGCGGGGTACAATGAGCAGTTCTTC. It codes for CASSSLAGYNEQFF.

The chain carries TRBV29-1 and TRBJ2-5, with 9 bases aligning to TRBD2. The CDR3 extends over 14 amino acids. Germline lookup yields CDR1 SQVTM and CDR2 ANQGSEA. The junction had 7 bases not matched to a gene; V was cut back by 4 bases and J by 4 bases. The CDR3 reads CSVGTSARGETQYF. DNA for the CDR3: TGCAGCGTTGGGACTAGCGCCCGCGGAGAGACCCAGTACTTC.